The 16 T cell receptor beta chains in this list originate from one sample, sequenced in a study of tumor and adjacent non-tumor tissue in lung cancer. The library came from three nested PCR rounds adapted from ARM-PCR protocols. MiXCR was run by TCRdb on the multiplex PCR reads, yielding one entry per CDR3 protein. The sample lists 100,000 to 150,000 distinct CDR3 sequences; 66% were seen once. The template was RNA from unsorted bulk tissue. Sequencing was done on a sample of lung tumor tissue. The receptors here all came from a man younger than 45 with non-small cell lung cancer.

Comment on this clonotype: One end of the junction is discordant with germline, which a read error may explain. The J gene is TRBJ1-2, the V gene TRBV5-1; tentatively, D is TRBD1 (6 bases). The length of the CDR3 is 13 residues. The germline gives CDR1 SGHRS, CDR2 YFSETQ. The CDR3 DNA is TGCGCCAGCAACCCCGGACAGCTCTATGGCCACACCTTC. Translated, it gives CASNPGQLYGHTF.

This rearrangement joins TRBV6-1 to TRBJ1-1; D gene unclear. The germline V and J ends were trimmed by 3 bases and 3 bases, with 8 bases remaining between them. The germline V gene has CDR1 MNHNS and CDR2 SASEGT. The length of the CDR3 is 13 residues. The CDR3 bases are TGTGCCAGCAGTGAGGTCTGGTACACTGAAGCTTTCTTT. This encodes CASSEVWYTEAFF.

This clonotype was seen repeatedly, ten times or more. The rearrangement joins TRBV12-3 or TRBV12-4 to TRBJ1-2; 9 nucleotides line up with TRBD1. V trimming: 6 bases; J trimming: 8 bases; junction bases outside the gene matches: 7. The CDR3 loop spans 13 amino acids. The CDR3 sequence: CASRLQGAEGYTF. The CDR3 nucleotides read TGTGCCAGCAGGTTACAGGGGGCGGAGGGCTACACCTTC.

The chain is built from TRBV30 and TRBJ1-1; D remains unclear. CDR3 size: 12 residues. V was clipped by 1 base and J by 9 bases, with 12 bases between them. Germline V CDR1 and CDR2: GTSNPN, SVGIG (reference sequence). The CDR3 reads CAWSEEGSKAFF. Written as DNA, the CDR3 is TGTGCCTGGAGTGAAGAGGGTTCAAAAGCTTTCTTT.

At least ten counts were recorded for this clonotype. The rearrangement joins TRBV29-1 to TRBJ1-2; 12 positions match TRBD1. V lost 3 bases and J lost 8; bases outside the gene matches: 1. The CDR3 runs to 12 residues. Germline CDR1 reads SQVTM; CDR2 reads ANQGSEA. The CDR3 loop is CSVEGTGGGYTF. For the CDR3, the DNA is TGCAGCGTTGAGGGGACAGGGGGCGGCTACACCTTC.

A remark on this clonotype: A read error may account for a junction end that differs from germline. This sequence joins TRBV5-4 and TRBJ2-5; weak D call: TRBD1 (6 bases). The germline V gene has CDR1 SGHNT and CDR2 YYREEE (reference sequence). The CDR3 length is 13 residues. CDR3 DNA: TGTGTCAGCAGCTTGGCAGGGGTAATGACCCAGTACTTC. Translated: CVSSLAGVMTQYF.

This clonotype appeared once. The CDR3 reads CASSLTLIAGCHQAYNEQFF. CDR3 DNA sequence: TGCGCCAGCAGCCTCACCCTTATAGCGGGGTGCCACCAAGCCTACAATGAGCAGTTCTTC. V is TRBV4-1 and J is TRBJ2-1, with TRBD2 matching 8 bases. The CDR3 covers 20 residues. CDR1 is MGHRA and CDR2 is YSYEKL in the germline V gene. Trimming removed 4 bases from V and 2 bases from J; junction bases left unmatched: 19.

This clonotype was recorded many times. The gene calls are TRBV6-5 and TRBJ1-1, with TRBD1 matching over 7 bases. The trim removed 6 bases at V and 2 bases at J, leaving 24 bases unmatched. The CDR3 consists of 20 residues. CDR1 is MNHEY and CDR2 is SVGAGI in the germline V gene. The CDR3 nucleotides are TGTGCCAGCAGGCCTAGGGCGCAGCAGGGGGTATGGGGTTATAACACTGAAGCTTTCTTT. Residues: CASRPRAQQGVWGYNTEAFF.

In regard to this clonotype: Possible read error: a much larger clone is one base away. The chain carries TRBV20-1 and TRBJ2-3; TRBD2 agrees at 12 bases. Looked up from germline, CDR1 is DFQATT and CDR2 is SNEGSKA (reference sequence). The length of the CDR3 is 14 residues. V lost 8 bases and J lost 9; bases outside the gene matches: 12. Written as DNA, the CDR3 is TGCAGTCTACTACTAGCGGGGGGCAGGGGGACGCAGTATTTT. Amino acids: CSLLLAGGRGTQYF.

A remark on this clonotype: A read error may account for a junction end that differs from germline. The chain joins TRBV7-9 to TRBJ2-7; D gene uncertain. Per the germline V gene, CDR1 is SEHNR and CDR2 is FQNEAQ (reference sequence). This CDR3 has 12 amino acids. The CDR3 DNA is TGTGCCAGCACCATGACCCACTACGACCAGTACTTC. Its protein product is CASTMTHYDQYF.

With regard to this clonotype: This CDR3 fails to terminate in the conserved phenylalanine or tryptophan, so it likely reflects a read error. The gene calls are TRBV20-1 and TRBJ2-1, with 10 nucleotides matching TRBD2. Germline V gives CDR1 DFQATT, CDR2 SNEGSKA (reference sequence). This CDR3 comprises 14 residues. With V trimmed by 6 bases and J by 6 bases, 8 bases remained unmatched. The CDR3 sequence is CSARTSGGCNEQFL. The CDR3 region has the DNA TGCAGTGCAAGGACTAGCGGAGGCTGCAATGAGCAGTTCCTC.

Concerning this clonotype itself: Sequence at one end of the junction differs from germline and may be a read error. The chain couples TRBV24-1 to TRBJ2-1, with 12 bases aligning to TRBD2. CDR1 is KGHDR and CDR2 is SFDVKD in the germline V gene. CDR3 length: 17 residues. The CDR3 coding sequence is TGTGCCACCAATGATGCCCGGACTAGCGGGACCTACAATGAGCAGTTCTTC. Translation: CATNDARTSGTYNEQFF.

The rearrangement links TRBV11-3 to TRBJ1-1; D is perhaps TRBD1 (6 bases). Trimming pared 1 base from V and 9 bases from J, leaving 24 bases between. CDR1 and CDR2 from the germline V gene are SGHNT and YENEEA. This CDR3 region has 17 residues. The CDR3 reads CASSLVGNGGRAAQAFF. The CDR3 nucleotides are TGTGCCAGCAGCTTAGTAGGTAATGGGGGCCGGGCCGCTCAAGCTTTCTTT.

This clonotype was detected many times. J is TRBJ2-5 and V is TRBV12-3 or TRBV12-4, with 14 positions matching TRBD2. The CDR3 is made up of 18 amino acids. J gave up 5 bases and V 7 bases, and 15 bases lay outside the gene matches. For the CDR3, the DNA is TGTGCCAGCACAAAAGGGACTAGCGGGAGAACCTCGGCTGAGACCCAGTACTTC. The encoded protein is CASTKGTSGRTSAETQYF.

This chain uses TRBV5-1 with TRBJ2-7, with 9 bases identical to TRBD1. Germline V gene data show CDR1 as SGHRS and CDR2 as YFSETQ. This CDR3 contains 14 residues. The junction had 6 bases not matched to a gene; V was cut back by 4 bases and J by 4 bases. The CDR3, as DNA: TGCGCCAGCAGCCAAGGGACAGGGATATACGAGCAGTACTTC. It is translated as CASSQGTGIYEQYF.

The chain recombines TRBV7-3 with TRBJ2-3; D is uncertain. V lost 5 bases to trimming and J lost 0 bases, with 15 bases between them. CDR1 SGHTA and CDR2 FQGTGA come from the germline V gene. There are 16 residues in the CDR3. Here the CDR3 reads CASSHTINPSTDTQYF. The CDR3 DNA reads TGTGCCAGCAGCCATACCATAAACCCTAGCACAGATACGCAGTATTTT.